The rows below give T cell receptor beta chains drawn from one sample of a study of T-cell memory formation after mild COVID-19. One entry per CDR3 protein results from TCRdb running MiXCR on the 5' RACE reads. The sample carries roughly 120,000 distinct CDR3 sequences, about 17% recorded once. Sequenced input: PBMCs or a T cell subset sorted from them (not recorded which). These receptors all stem from an adult woman who had mild COVID-19 (a few samples of this study predate the infection). Cell type and time point are not known. The CDR3 runs from the conserved cysteine through the conserved F or W. A D gene is named only where the DNA matches it firmly. Clone size is shown for a subset of rows, as once, few, many or a class of expanded clone.

j_call d_call v_call cdr3_length clone_size cdr3_aa cdr3_nt
TRBJ2-7 NA TRBV16 15 NA CASSQSDGMAYEQYF TGTGCCAGCAGCCAATCCGACGGGATGGCCTACGAGCAGTACTTC
TRBJ2-3 TRBD1 TRBV20-1 19 NA CSARAWGTGSTASTDTQYF TGCAGTGCTAGAGCTTGGGGGACAGGGAGTACGGCTAGCACAGATACGCAGTATTTT
TRBJ2-7 NA TRBV27 15 few CASSLSIGGSYEQYF TGTGCCAGCAGTTTATCGATTGGGGGCTCATACGAGCAGTACTTC
TRBJ1-6 NA TRBV9 14 NA CASSARDGNSPLHF TGTGCCAGCAGCGCCCGGGACGGGAATTCACCCCTCCACTTT
TRBJ2-5 NA TRBV5-1 13 few CASRSGTQETQYF TGCGCCAGCAGGTCCGGGACCCAAGAGACCCAGTACTTC
TRBJ2-7 NA TRBV24-1 17 NA CATASTGTPIGAYEQYF TGTGCCACCGCCTCCACCGGGACCCCCATTGGGGCCTACGAGCAGTACTTC
TRBJ2-2 NA TRBV7-9 14 NA CASGIRGRDGELFF TGTGCCAGCGGGATCCGGGGGCGTGACGGGGAGCTGTTTTTT
TRBJ1-6 NA TRBV9 14 NA CASSVGVGNSPLHF TGTGCCAGCAGCGTAGGCGTAGGGAATTCACCCCTCCACTTT
TRBJ1-1 TRBD1 TRBV5-4 14 few CASSYGQGITEAFF TGTGCCAGCAGCTATGGACAGGGCATCACTGAAGCTTTCTTT
TRBJ2-7 TRBD2 TRBV24-1 15 few CATSDREGSSYEQYF TGTGCCACCAGTGATCGGGAGGGGAGCTCCTACGAGCAGTACTTC
TRBJ2-1 NA TRBV11-3 14 NA CASSLGRTVNEQFF TGTGCCAGCAGCTTAGGTCGGACTGTCAATGAGCAGTTCTTC
TRBJ1-6 NA TRBV3-1 16 few CASSQGFGGYNSPLHF TGTGCCAGCAGCCAAGGTTTCGGGGGATATAATTCACCCCTCCACTTT
TRBJ2-1 NA TRBV7-2 18 many CASSALAVARPPYNEQFF TGTGCCAGCAGCGCTCTGGCCGTAGCTAGGCCCCCCTACAATGAGCAGTTCTTC
TRBJ2-2 TRBD1 TRBV6-5 14 NA CASSSTGDTGELFF TGTGCCAGCAGTTCCACAGGGGACACCGGGGAGCTGTTTTTT
TRBJ1-6 NA TRBV5-1 15 NA CASSLGQVYNSPLHF TGCGCCAGCAGCTTGGGTCAGGTTTATAATTCACCCCTCCACTTT
TRBJ2-4 NA TRBV21-1 16 few CASSMGQLLAKNIQYF TGTGCCAGCAGCATGGGACAGTTACTAGCCAAAAACATTCAGTACTTC
TRBJ1-2 NA TRBV5-1 14 NA CASRATPGQWSYTF TGCGCCAGCCGAGCTACACCAGGACAGTGGAGCTACACCTTC
TRBJ1-5 NA TRBV29-1 14 NA CSVEEGGVDQPQHF TGCAGCGTTGAAGAGGGGGGGGTCGATCAGCCCCAGCATTTT
TRBJ1-2 NA TRBV9 12 few CASGGTGYGYTF TGTGCCAGCGGGGGGACCGGCTATGGCTACACCTTC
TRBJ2-2 NA TRBV7-9 14 NA CASTPAGPAGELFF TGTGCCAGCACCCCCGCGGGACCCGCCGGGGAGCTGTTTTTT
TRBJ2-5 NA TRBV25-1 16 NA CASSESGRPYQETQYF TGTGCCAGCAGTGAGTCGGGGAGACCGTACCAAGAGACCCAGTACTTC
TRBJ2-2 NA TRBV11-2 15 few CASSQWWANTGELFF TGTGCCAGCTCCCAGTGGTGGGCTAACACCGGGGAGCTGTTTTTT
TRBJ2-7 NA TRBV20-1 12 few CSARGGRYEQYF TGCAGTGCTAGAGGGGGACGGTACGAGCAGTACTTC
TRBJ2-5 NA TRBV18 14 NA CASSPANRKETQYF TGTGCCAGCTCACCAGCTAACAGAAAAGAGACCCAGTACTTC
TRBJ2-5 TRBD1 TRBV7-3 15 NA CASSPGQGWQETQYF TGTGCCAGCAGCCCGGGACAGGGATGGCAAGAGACCCAGTACTTC
TRBJ2-1 NA TRBV7-9 15 NA CASSLVSGSRNEQFF TGTGCCAGCAGCTTAGTTTCAGGCTCTCGTAATGAGCAGTTCTTC
TRBJ2-7 TRBD1 TRBV12-3/TRBV12-4 14 NA CASSLQGAGDEQYF TGTGCCAGCAGTCTACAGGGGGCTGGGGACGAGCAGTACTTC
TRBJ2-1 NA TRBV12-3/TRBV12-4 12 few CASSRDRGEQFF TGTGCCAGCAGCCGGGACCGAGGTGAGCAGTTCTTC
TRBJ2-1 NA TRBV5-1 14 few CASSLEGASREQFF TGCGCCAGCAGCTTGGAGGGAGCCAGCCGTGAGCAGTTCTTC
TRBJ1-2 NA TRBV12-3/TRBV12-4 18 few CASSPYADIERGNYGYTF TGTGCCAGCAGCCCCTATGCGGACATCGAACGGGGTAACTATGGCTACACCTTC
TRBJ2-3 TRBD2 TRBV4-3 17 few CASSQDSERGATDTQYF TGCGCCAGCAGCCAAGATTCCGAGCGGGGCGCCACAGATACGCAGTATTTT